A selection of T cell receptor beta chains follows, all from one sample in a study of T-cell memory formation after mild COVID-19. TCRdb re-derived calls from the 5' RACE reads in MiXCR, one entry per CDR3 protein. The sample holds approximately 100,000 distinct CDR3 sequences, approximately 13% seen once. The specimen was PBMCs or a T cell subset sorted from them (not recorded which). Source of these receptors: an adult woman who had mild COVID-19 (a few samples of this study predate the infection). Cell type and time point are not known. CDR3s include the opening cysteine and the closing phenylalanine or tryptophan. Fields, in order: D gene, V gene, J gene, clone size, CDR3 DNA, CDR3 protein. D genes are given only for firm matches. Clone size is stated in some rows and not others, as once, few, many or a class when expanded.

D: -; V: TRBV4-1; J: TRBJ2-1; size: -; DNA: TGCGCCAGCAGCCCCCCGGTCCAGGGTTCTTACAATGAGCAGTTCTTC; CDR3: CASSPPVQGSYNEQFF
D: -; V: TRBV6-5; J: TRBJ2-5; size: few; DNA: TGTGCCAGCAGTTACGGAGTATCAGAGACCCAGTACTTC; CDR3: CASSYGVSETQYF
D: TRBD1; V: TRBV4-2; J: TRBJ2-1; size: few; DNA: TGTGCCAGCAGCCAAGATGACGGACAGGATTACAATGAGCAGTTCTTC; CDR3: CASSQDDGQDYNEQFF
D: -; V: TRBV20-1; J: TRBJ2-1; size: few; DNA: TGCAGTGCTAGCCCAACTTCCTCCTCCTACAATGAGCAGTTCTTC; CDR3: CSASPTSSSYNEQFF
D: -; V: TRBV4-1; J: TRBJ1-5; size: few; DNA: TGCGCCAGCAGCCCACTTGACGGGAATCAGCCCCAGCATTTT; CDR3: CASSPLDGNQPQHF
D: TRBD2; V: TRBV7-6; J: TRBJ2-1; size: few; DNA: TGTGCCAGCAGCCGTAGCGGGGGGGCCTCCTACAATGAGCAGTTCTTC; CDR3: CASSRSGGASYNEQFF
D: -; V: TRBV5-1; J: TRBJ2-2; size: -; DNA: TGCGCCAGCAGCAGAGGTTCCGGGGGGGAGCTGTTTTTT; CDR3: CASSRGSGGELFF
D: -; V: TRBV11-2; J: TRBJ2-4; size: -; DNA: TGTGCCAGCAGCTGGGGGAACGGGGACATTCAGTACTTC; CDR3: CASSWGNGDIQYF
D: TRBD2; V: TRBV7-9; J: TRBJ2-1; size: -; DNA: TGTGCCAGCAGCTTAATCCGGGAGGCCCGGGGGGAGCAGTTCTTC; CDR3: CASSLIREARGEQFF
D: -; V: TRBV4-3; J: TRBJ2-2; size: few; DNA: TGCGCCAGCAGCCAAGATGGGTACACGAACACCGGGGAGCTGTTTTTT; CDR3: CASSQDGYTNTGELFF
D: -; V: TRBV5-5; J: TRBJ1-2; size: -; DNA: TGTGCCAGCAGCTTGACGACACGGGGGGCAGGTTATGGCTACACCTTC; CDR3: CASSLTTRGAGYGYTF
D: -; V: TRBV4-3; J: TRBJ2-7; size: many; DNA: TGCGCCAGCAGTCAAAGGGAGGGGGCCGCTTACGAGCAGTACTTC; CDR3: CASSQREGAAYEQYF
D: -; V: TRBV29-1; J: TRBJ2-3; size: few; DNA: TGCAGCGTTGAAGGGACTGTGAGCACAGATACGCAGTATTTT; CDR3: CSVEGTVSTDTQYF
D: TRBD2; V: TRBV4-1; J: TRBJ2-3; size: few; DNA: TGCGCCAGCAGCGCCGGACTAGCGGCTAGCACAGATACGCAGTATTTT; CDR3: CASSAGLAASTDTQYF
D: -; V: TRBV24-1; J: TRBJ2-1; size: few; DNA: TGTGCCACCAGTGATTGGACCGAGGGCTACAATGAGCAGTTCTTC; CDR3: CATSDWTEGYNEQFF
D: -; V: TRBV4-3; J: TRBJ1-1; size: few; DNA: TGCGCCAGCAGCCCACGGGAGGCAACTGAAGCTTTCTTT; CDR3: CASSPREATEAFF
D: TRBD2; V: TRBV5-6; J: TRBJ2-1; size: few; DNA: TGTGCCAGCAGCTTAGGTCAGCGGGGCTGGGATGAGCAGTTCTTC; CDR3: CASSLGQRGWDEQFF
D: -; V: TRBV7-9; J: TRBJ2-6; size: many; DNA: TGTGCCAGCAGCTCACCTCAGGGACGTACTGGGGCCAACGTCCTGACTTTC; CDR3: CASSSPQGRTGANVLTF
D: TRBD1; V: TRBV7-9; J: TRBJ2-3; size: -; DNA: TGTGCCAGCAGCTTACACCCGGGACAGGGGGGCACAGATACGCAGTATTTT; CDR3: CASSLHPGQGGTDTQYF
D: TRBD1; V: TRBV5-1; J: TRBJ2-1; size: -; DNA: TGCGCCAGCAGCTTGAGGTCGCCGGGACAGGCCTACAATGAGCAGTTCTTC; CDR3: CASSLRSPGQAYNEQFF
D: TRBD1; V: TRBV7-8; J: TRBJ1-5; size: few; DNA: TGTGCCAGCAGCTTGCCGGGTAAAGGGACAGGGGGCAATCAGCCCCAGCATTTT; CDR3: CASSLPGKGTGGNQPQHF
D: -; V: TRBV9; J: TRBJ2-3; size: -; DNA: TGTGCCAGCAGCCCCTCCGATCCACTGGGGGATACGCAGTATTTT; CDR3: CASSPSDPLGDTQYF
D: TRBD2; V: TRBV6-2/TRBV6-3; J: TRBJ2-5; size: few; DNA: TGTGCCAGCAGTTACTCCGGTCTAGCGGGAGAAGAGACCCAGTACTTC; CDR3: CASSYSGLAGEETQYF
D: TRBD1; V: TRBV5-1; J: TRBJ2-7; size: -; DNA: TGCGCCAGCAGCGTGGAAGGGACAGGGGAATACGAGCAGTACTTC; CDR3: CASSVEGTGEYEQYF
D: TRBD2; V: TRBV12-3/TRBV12-4; J: TRBJ2-1; size: -; DNA: TGTGCCAGCACCTATAGCGGGGGCCACTACAATGAGCAGTTCTTC; CDR3: CASTYSGGHYNEQFF
D: TRBD2; V: TRBV9; J: TRBJ2-1; size: -; DNA: TGTTCCAGCAGCCATCGGACTAGCGGGGGGGATCCAAATGAGCAGTTCTTC; CDR3: CSSSHRTSGGDPNEQFF
D: -; V: TRBV12-3/TRBV12-4; J: TRBJ2-6; size: once; DNA: TGTGCCAGCAGTTCATGGGGATGGTCTGGGGCCAACGTCCTGACTTTC; CDR3: CASSSWGWSGANVLTF
D: -; V: TRBV7-6; J: TRBJ1-1; size: -; DNA: TGTGCCAGCAGCGCGAGTCAAGCCCCGAACACTGAAGCTTTCTTT; CDR3: CASSASQAPNTEAFF
D: TRBD1; V: TRBV13; J: TRBJ2-7; size: few; DNA: TGTGCCAGCAGACGGCCGGGACAGGGAGCCCCCGAGCAGTACTTC; CDR3: CASRRPGQGAPEQYF
D: TRBD2; V: TRBV7-9; J: TRBJ2-1; size: few; DNA: TGTGCCAGCAGCTTAGCGACTAGCGCCGAGCAGTTCTTC; CDR3: CASSLATSAEQFF
D: -; V: TRBV29-1; J: TRBJ2-5; size: -; DNA: TGCAGCGTTCTGTCACTACAAGAGACCCAGTACTTC; CDR3: CSVLSLQETQYF
D: TRBD2; V: TRBV7-3; J: TRBJ2-2; size: -; DNA: TGTGCCAGCAGACGGGGACTAGCGGCCTCCGGGGAGCTGTTTTTT; CDR3: CASRRGLAASGELFF
D: -; V: TRBV29-1; J: TRBJ2-1; size: few; DNA: TGCAGCGTTGAAGAAGGCGGACTAGGGGGCCTCTCCTACAATGAGCAGTTCTTC; CDR3: CSVEEGGLGGLSYNEQFF
D: TRBD1; V: TRBV29-1; J: TRBJ2-7; size: few; DNA: TGCAGCGTCGGCCCCCCCGGGACAGGATTCGGCGAGCAGTACTTC; CDR3: CSVGPPGTGFGEQYF
D: -; V: TRBV25-1; J: TRBJ2-1; size: few; DNA: TGTGCCAGCAGTGAATTTTCAGGCAATGAGCAGTTCTTC; CDR3: CASSEFSGNEQFF
D: -; V: TRBV5-1; J: TRBJ1-2; size: -; DNA: TGCGCCAGCAGCTTGGTATCCCCAGATGGCTACACCTTC; CDR3: CASSLVSPDGYTF
D: TRBD2; V: TRBV2; J: TRBJ2-5; size: -; DNA: TGTGCCAGCAGTGAGACGACTAGCTGGTTTCAAGAGACCCAGTACTTC; CDR3: CASSETTSWFQETQYF
D: TRBD2; V: TRBV7-9; J: TRBJ2-1; size: many; DNA: TGTGCCAGCAGCCCTAGGACTAGCGGGGGCGGCGTTGAGCAGTTCTTC; CDR3: CASSPRTSGGGVEQFF
D: -; V: TRBV4-2; J: TRBJ2-7; size: -; DNA: TGTGCCAGCAGCCAAGATCGAAGTTCCTCCTACGAGCAGTACTTC; CDR3: CASSQDRSSSYEQYF
D: -; V: TRBV11-3; J: TRBJ2-5; size: -; DNA: TGTGCCAGCAGCTTAGGATTAGGCAGGGTCGCACAAGAGACCCAGTACTTC; CDR3: CASSLGLGRVAQETQYF
D: -; V: TRBV29-1; J: TRBJ2-5; size: few; DNA: TGCAGCGTTTCCCAGGAGGAAGAGACCCAGTACTTC; CDR3: CSVSQEEETQYF
D: -; V: TRBV2; J: TRBJ2-1; size: -; DNA: TGTGCCAGCAGTGACCCACTTGAGAGCTCCTACAATGAGCAGTTCTTC; CDR3: CASSDPLESSYNEQFF
D: TRBD2; V: TRBV3-1; J: TRBJ2-7; size: few; DNA: TGTGCCAGCAGCCAAGGTTTCCGACTAGCGGGCTACGAGCAGTACTTC; CDR3: CASSQGFRLAGYEQYF
D: TRBD1; V: TRBV7-6; J: TRBJ2-7; size: few; DNA: TGTGCCAGCAGCGATCGGACAGGAGGCTACGAGCAGTACTTC; CDR3: CASSDRTGGYEQYF
D: -; V: TRBV6-5; J: TRBJ2-7; size: many; DNA: TGTGCCAGCAGTTACTCCTCCTACGAGCAGTACTTC; CDR3: CASSYSSYEQYF
D: TRBD1; V: TRBV6-5; J: TRBJ2-4; size: many; DNA: TGTGCCAGCAGTTCTCCTGTGACAGGGGAAGCGGACATTCAGTACTTC; CDR3: CASSSPVTGEADIQYF
D: -; V: TRBV2; J: TRBJ2-7; size: few; DNA: TGTGCCAGCAGGCTAGGCGAGCAGTACTTC; CDR3: CASRLGEQYF
D: -; V: TRBV7-9; J: TRBJ1-1; size: few; DNA: TGTGCCAGCAGCTTAAAGACAGCCAACACTGAAGCTTTCTTT; CDR3: CASSLKTANTEAFF
D: -; V: TRBV27; J: TRBJ2-7; size: few; DNA: TGTGCCAGCAGTTTAGTTGGGCAGAGCTCCTACGAGCAGTACTTC; CDR3: CASSLVGQSSYEQYF
D: TRBD2; V: TRBV6-5; J: TRBJ2-3; size: few; DNA: TGTGCCAGCAGAGACCTAGCGGGGGGGCGCGCAGATACGCAGTATTTT; CDR3: CASRDLAGGRADTQYF
D: -; V: TRBV9; J: TRBJ2-3; size: -; DNA: TGTGCCAGCAGCCCGGTTATAAGTAGCACAGATACGCAGTATTTT; CDR3: CASSPVISSTDTQYF
D: TRBD1; V: TRBV29-1; J: TRBJ1-2; size: many; DNA: TGCAGCGTTGAGAGGGACAGCGGCTACACCTTC; CDR3: CSVERDSGYTF
D: -; V: TRBV7-3; J: TRBJ2-1; size: -; DNA: TGTGCCAGCAGCTTAGGCAGGGAGTTGATCTTC; CDR3: CASSLGRELIF
D: -; V: TRBV7-6; J: TRBJ2-3; size: few; DNA: TGTGCCAGCAGCCCTGCTACTAGGGGCACAGATACGCAGTATTTT; CDR3: CASSPATRGTDTQYF